Described below is a single TCR beta chain sequence and its context. TCRdb reprocessed the 5' RACE reads, keeping one entry per CDR3 protein, no DNA. The sample holds some 440,000 distinct CDR3 sequences. The CDR3 runs 13 residues. Germline CDR1 MNHEY, CDR2 SVGAGI. These data originate in a study of T cells expressing NK-cell markers. Study as a whole: Seropositivity for HCMV was found in most of the eight sequenced donors, with one seronegative.

The sequencing sample was made of blood T cells: a sorted CD56 or NKG2C T cell subset, CD4+ or CD8+ T cells, or bulk PBMC T cells (not recorded which). This TCR was sampled from a woman between 45 and 60 years old in good health. This rearrangement joins TRBV6-5 to TRBJ2-1; TCRdb indicates TRBD1, and absent DNA this call remains unverified. This CDR3 is CASRQGGSNEQFF.